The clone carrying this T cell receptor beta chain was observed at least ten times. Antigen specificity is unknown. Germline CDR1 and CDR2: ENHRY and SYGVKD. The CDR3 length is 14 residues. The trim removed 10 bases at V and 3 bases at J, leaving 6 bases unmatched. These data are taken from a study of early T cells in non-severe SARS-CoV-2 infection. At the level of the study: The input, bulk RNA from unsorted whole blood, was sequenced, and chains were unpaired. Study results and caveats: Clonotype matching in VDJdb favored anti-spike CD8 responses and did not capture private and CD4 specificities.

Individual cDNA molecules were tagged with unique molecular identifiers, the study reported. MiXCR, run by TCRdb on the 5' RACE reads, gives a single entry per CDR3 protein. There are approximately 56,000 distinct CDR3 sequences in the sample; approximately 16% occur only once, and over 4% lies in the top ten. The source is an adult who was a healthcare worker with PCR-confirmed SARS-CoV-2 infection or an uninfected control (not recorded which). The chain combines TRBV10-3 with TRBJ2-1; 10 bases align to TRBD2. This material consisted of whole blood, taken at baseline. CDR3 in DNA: TGTGCCAGCAGGTTAGCGGGGGGCTACAATGAGCAGTTCTTC. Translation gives CASRLAGGYNEQFF.